This passage covers 14 T cell receptor beta chains from one sample sequenced in a study of patients and donors after allogeneic stem cell transplantation. TCRdb used MiXCR to reprocess the RT-PCR reads, holding one entry per CDR3 protein. Counted here are around 10,000 distinct CDR3 sequences, 22% occurring once; the ten biggest clones make up more than 50%. Sequencing was carried out using blood, either unsorted or a sorted T cell fraction (not recorded which). The receptors originated from a human donor who was either an allogeneic HSCT recipient or a stem cell or donor lymphocyte infusion donor (not recorded which). It is not recorded whose cells these are; they may come from a transplant donor.

This clonotype has ten or more counts. V gene TRBV3-1 combines with J gene TRBJ2-5; the D is unclear. The CDR3 has 15 amino acids. Trimming removed 0 bases at V and 6 bases at J, with 14 bases between. Germline CDR1 reads LGHDT; CDR2 reads YNNKEL (reference sequence). The DNA of the CDR3 is TGTGCCAGCAGCCAAGATGTTCAGGTCGGCCAGACCCAGTACTTC. Protein: CASSQDVQVGQTQYF.

This clonotype was seen only a few times. V is TRBV10-3 and J is TRBJ2-3; 8 positions match TRBD2. The junction had 5 bases not matched to a gene; V was cut back by 7 bases and J by 2 bases. The V gene's germline CDR1 is ENHRY and CDR2 SYGVKD. CDR3 size: 14 residues. CDR3 in DNA: TGTGCCATCAAAGGCGGGGGGCTCACAGATACGCAGTATTTT. Translated: CAIKGGGLTDTQYF.

The chain links TRBV7-2 to TRBJ1-2; possible D gene TRBD1, 5 bases. The CDR3 length is 15 residues. V was cut by 1 base and J by 2 bases, with 11 bases left in between. Germline V gives CDR1 SGHTA, CDR2 FQGNSA. The CDR3 DNA follows: TGTGCCAGCAGCTTAGGAGAAGGGGTCAACTATGGCTACACCTTC. Its translation is CASSLGEGVNYGYTF.

This clonotype came up a few times. This chain uses TRBV5-1 with TRBJ2-2, with TRBD2 identical over 13 bases. The CDR3 runs 18 residues. V shed 3 bases, J shed 3 bases, and the junction held 8 bases outside the gene matches. Germline-derived CDR1 and CDR2 are SGHRS and YFSETQ. The CDR3 bases are TGCGCCAGCAGCTCTCCAGGACTAGCGGGGGCCTACACCGGGGAGCTGTTTTTT. Protein sequence: CASSSPGLAGAYTGELFF.

This rearrangement joins TRBV30 to TRBJ1-4; D remains unclear. Trimming pared 2 bases from V and 7 bases from J, leaving 11 bases between. CDR3 size: 13 residues. CDR1 is GTSNPN, CDR2 SVGIG, per germline (reference sequence). CDR3 in DNA: TGTGCCTGGAGTCGGAAGCAAGCTGAAAAACTGTTTTTT. This translates into CAWSRKQAEKLFF.

This clonotype occurred a few times. The chain has TRBV29-1 and TRBJ1-2; TRBD1 might be the D (6 bases). The germline V gene has CDR1 SQVTM and CDR2 ANQGSEA. V lost 7 bases to trimming and J lost 4 bases, with 13 bases between them. The CDR3 is 12 amino acids. The CDR3 bases are TGCAGCGGGGGGCAGGGGTCCTATGGCTACACCTTC. Its translation is CSGGQGSYGYTF.

J is TRBJ1-5 and V is TRBV5-6, with D unresolved. Trimming removed 0 bases from V and 5 bases from J, with 9 bases in between. Per germline, CDR1 SGHDT and CDR2 YYEEEE. CDR3 length equals 14 residues. The CDR3 region has the DNA TGTGCCAGCAGCTTGGTCGATGGAGATCAGCCCCAGCATTTT. This codes for CASSLVDGDQPQHF.

This sequence joins TRBV29-1 and TRBJ2-3; D is perhaps TRBD1 (5 bases). The CDR3 runs to 14 residues. Per the germline V gene, CDR1 is SQVTM and CDR2 is ANQGSEA. The V gene lost 8 bases and the J gene lost 6 bases, with 21 bases spanning the gap. Written as DNA, the CDR3 is TGCAGCCATTTGGGCCAGGGTGTGTCGGATACGCAGTATTTT. Protein sequence: CSHLGQGVSDTQYF.

This chain connects TRBV5-1 to TRBJ1-3; D might be TRBD1 (5 bases). This CDR3 comprises 13 residues. V lost 3 bases and J lost 8, with 12 bases in between. Germline V gene lookup returns CDR1 SGHRS and CDR2 YFSETQ. DNA for the CDR3: TGCGCCAGCAGCTCTCAGGGTAGCGACACCATATATTTT. Translated: CASSSQGSDTIYF.

In this sample, this clonotype turned up many times. The gene calls are TRBV10-3 and TRBJ2-3; 8 nucleotides match TRBD1. The V segment lost 9 bases and the J segment 4 bases; nucleotides outside the gene matches: 12. Germline loops: CDR1 ENHRY, CDR2 SYGVKD. This CDR3 is built from 15 residues. The CDR3 bases are TGTGCCATAACGACAGGACAGGGAGGTGCAGATACGCAGTATTTT. It codes for CAITTGQGGADTQYF.

CDR3 amino acids: CSAETIGLAGSSSYEQYF. The CDR3 coding sequence is TGCAGTGCCGAGACGATTGGACTAGCGGGTTCCAGCTCCTACGAGCAGTACTTC. This rearrangement joins TRBV20-1 to TRBJ2-7, with 11 bases matching TRBD2. The CDR3 has 18 amino acids. The ends lost 6 bases at V and 0 bases at J; junction bases unmatched: 16. Germline CDR1 DFQATT, CDR2 SNEGSKA (reference sequence).

This clonotype was recorded a few times. The V gene is TRBV10-3, the J gene TRBJ1-2; 7 positions match TRBD1. The J segment lost 0 bases and the V segment lost 6 bases, leaving 4 bases of the junction unmatched. The CDR3 is made up of 14 amino acids. Germline CDR1 ENHRY, CDR2 SYGVKD. The DNA for the CDR3 is TGTGCCATCAGAGGGACAGAAGCTAACTATGGCTACACCTTC. Encoded protein: CAIRGTEANYGYTF.

The genes are TRBV5-5 and TRBJ2-3, with TRBD1 matching over 9 bases. The CDR3 length is 14 residues. Germline CDR1 SGHKS, CDR2 YYEKEE (reference sequence). V shed 3 bases and J 3 bases; nucleotides not matched to a gene: 2. CDR3 amino acids: CASSWGQGTDTQYF. CDR3 nucleotides: TGTGCCAGCAGCTGGGGACAGGGAACAGATACGCAGTATTTT.

This clonotype was counted at least ten times. The rearrangement uses TRBV5-1 and TRBJ1-6; TRBD1 is a possible D gene (6 bases). CDR3 length: 15 amino acids. Germline CDR1 and CDR2: SGHRS and YFSETQ. V was trimmed by 2 bases and J by 8 bases, leaving 14 bases between them. The CDR3 spells CASSFTGFGDSPLHF. For the CDR3, the DNA is TGCGCCAGCAGCTTTACAGGGTTTGGGGATTCACCCCTCCACTTT.